Listed below are T cell receptor beta chains from one sample, sequenced in a study of cytomegalovirus exposure and HLA in healthy donors. The table came from immunoSEQ multiplex PCR; TCRdb's copy has only in-frame clones and leaves some out. The sample includes over 120,000 clones, about 71% of them seen just once. Sequenced sample: PBMCs. The source is a woman aged 55-70 years in good health and CMV-seropositive. The CDR3 runs from the conserved cysteine through the conserved F or W. Each record gives: clone size, V gene, D gene, J gene, CDR3 DNA, CDR3 protein. A D gene is named only where the DNA matches it firmly. Some rows have no size entry. The others give once, few or many, or a class for an expanded clone.

size: NA
V: TRBV5-1
D: TRBD2
J: TRBJ2-1
DNA: TGCGCCAGCGGACGCTATGGAACTAGCGGGAGAGACAATGAGCAGTTCTTC
CDR3: CASGRYGTSGRDNEQFF

size: NA
V: TRBV10-1
D: TRBD1
J: TRBJ1-4
DNA: TGCGCCAGCAGTGAGGACAGGGTTCGTGAAAAACTGTTTTTT
CDR3: CASSEDRVREKLFF

size: NA
V: TRBV6-5
D: NA
J: TRBJ1-1
DNA: TGTGCCAGCAGTTACTCGGGGCGAACTGAAGCTTTCTTT
CDR3: CASSYSGRTEAFF

size: NA
V: TRBV6-6
D: NA
J: TRBJ1-1
DNA: TGTGCCAGCACTCACCCCGGGGACACAGGGAACACTGAAGCTTTCTTT
CDR3: CASTHPGDTGNTEAFF

size: once
V: TRBV7-3
D: TRBD2
J: TRBJ2-3
DNA: TGTGCCAGCAGCCAAGGGACTAGCGGGAGGGCAGATACGCAGTATTTT
CDR3: CASSQGTSGRADTQYF

size: NA
V: TRBV19
D: TRBD1
J: TRBJ1-3
DNA: TGTGCCAGCCTGGAGGGGGCCGGCGGAAACACCATATATTTT
CDR3: CASLEGAGGNTIYF

size: NA
V: TRBV5-1
D: NA
J: TRBJ1-3
DNA: TGCGCCAGCAGGTGGAGCTCTGGAAACACCATATATTTT
CDR3: CASRWSSGNTIYF

size: NA
V: TRBV4-1
D: TRBD1
J: TRBJ1-5
DNA: TGCGCCAGCACCTCGACAGGGGTGAATCAGCCCCAGCATTTT
CDR3: CASTSTGVNQPQHF

size: NA
V: TRBV15
D: TRBD2
J: TRBJ2-5
DNA: TGTGCCACCAGCAGGGGAGTTGCGGGAGGAAAAGAGACCCAGTACTTC
CDR3: CATSRGVAGGKETQYF

size: few
V: TRBV6-1
D: NA
J: TRBJ1-2
DNA: TGTGCCAGCAGGACCGGACAGATCTATGGCTACACCTTC
CDR3: CASRTGQIYGYTF

size: NA
V: TRBV4-2
D: NA
J: TRBJ1-4
DNA: TGTGCCAGCAGCCCGAGAGTCCAGGGGACTAATGAAAAACTGTTTTTT
CDR3: CASSPRVQGTNEKLFF

size: NA
V: TRBV25-1
D: TRBD1
J: TRBJ2-5
DNA: TGTGCCAGCAGTGAACCCTTAGGACAGGGGGCGGGGGAGACCCAGTACTTC
CDR3: CASSEPLGQGAGETQYF

size: NA
V: TRBV29-1
D: TRBD1
J: TRBJ1-2
DNA: TGCAGCGTTATCCGTCGACAGGGTGGAGGCTACACCTTC
CDR3: CSVIRRQGGGYTF

size: NA
V: TRBV6-5
D: NA
J: TRBJ2-2
DNA: TGTGCCAGCAGTTACTCGATGCCAGGGTACACCGGGGAGCTGTTTTTT
CDR3: CASSYSMPGYTGELFF

size: few
V: TRBV6-6
D: TRBD1
J: TRBJ1-3
DNA: TGTGCCGGGAAACAGGGGGCTGGAAACACCATATATTTT
CDR3: CAGKQGAGNTIYF

size: NA
V: TRBV7-9
D: TRBD2
J: TRBJ2-7
DNA: TGTGCCAGCGTGAGACTAGCGGGAGGGGACGAGCAGTACTTC
CDR3: CASVRLAGGDEQYF